This T cell receptor beta chain was captured in a study of blood T cell repertoires in COVID-19. Study information: Specimens from acute and convalescent COVID-19 originated in the United States, Italy and Spain. T cells, B-cell-depleted T cells, or PBMCs supplied cDNA or gDNA.

As originally analysed: The authors estimated nucleated cell counts from reference gene primer amplification. The data were produced by immunoSEQ multiplex PCR, yet TCRdb's version contains in-frame clones alone and is incomplete. V, J and clone size are taken as reported in that table, and D and trimming were inferred from the DNA itself. The top ten clones hold 1.4% of a sample with hundreds of thousands of clones, roughly 85% of them seen once. The CDR3 is made up of 11 amino acids. V was cut by 7 bases and J by 5 bases, with 11 bases left in between. Germline V gene lookup returns CDR1 DFQATT and CDR2 SNEGSKA (reference sequence).

The chain has TRBV20-1 and TRBJ2-5, with D hard to call. The specimen sequenced was peripheral blood. The sequence came from a woman aged 25 to 45 with active or convalescent COVID-19. CDR3 in amino acids: CSVSDRETQYF. The CDR3 region has the DNA TGCAGTGTGAGCGATCGGGAGACCCAGTACTTC.